This T cell receptor beta chain was profiled in a study of blood T cell repertoires in COVID-19. Study background: Donors in the United States, Italy and Spain gave samples during acute or convalescent COVID-19. T cells, B-cell-depleted T cells, or PBMCs supplied cDNA or gDNA.

Repertoires were generated with immunoSEQ multiplex PCR, while TCRdb's copy carries only in-frame clones and drops some. The sample contains some 240,000 clones, about 89% of which appear only once. Trimming pared 3 bases from V and 4 bases from J, leaving 9 bases between. This CDR3 is 14 amino acids long. Germline CDR1 and CDR2: LNHDA and SQIVND (reference sequence). The chain joins TRBV19 to TRBJ2-2, with D possibly being TRBD1 (5 bases). This receptor was identified in a man aged 55 to 70 who had recovered from COVID-19. The specimen was peripheral blood. CDR3 DNA sequence: TGTGCCAGTAGTATTCTGGGGCCCACCGGGGAGCTGTTTTTT. Amino acid sequence: CASSILGPTGELFF.